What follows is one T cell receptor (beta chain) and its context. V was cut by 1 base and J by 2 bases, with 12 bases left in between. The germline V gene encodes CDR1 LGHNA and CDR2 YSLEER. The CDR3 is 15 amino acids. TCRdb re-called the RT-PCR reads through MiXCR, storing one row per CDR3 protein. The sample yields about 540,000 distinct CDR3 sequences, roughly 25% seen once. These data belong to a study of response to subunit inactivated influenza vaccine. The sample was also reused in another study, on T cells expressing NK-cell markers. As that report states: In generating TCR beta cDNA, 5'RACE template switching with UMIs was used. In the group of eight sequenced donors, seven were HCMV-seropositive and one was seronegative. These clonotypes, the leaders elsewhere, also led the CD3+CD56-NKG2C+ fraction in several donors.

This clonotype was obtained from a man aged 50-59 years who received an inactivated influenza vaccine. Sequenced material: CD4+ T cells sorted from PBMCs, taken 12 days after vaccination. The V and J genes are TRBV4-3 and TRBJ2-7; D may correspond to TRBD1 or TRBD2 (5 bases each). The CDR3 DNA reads TGCGCCAGCAGCCAAGGATCAGGGAGCGCCTACGAGCAGTACTTC. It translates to CASSQGSGSAYEQYF.